These 2 T cell receptor beta chains were all obtained from the same sample, sequenced in a study of cytomegalovirus exposure and HLA in healthy donors. Primers: 60 Vbeta forward and 13 Jbeta reverse. Clones were read by immunoSEQ multiplex PCR, and TCRdb kept only the in-frame ones, dropping some. The table includes roughly 150,000 clones, around 70% detected once. Sequenced sample: PBMCs. These TCRs come from a woman aged 55-69 years in good health and CMV-seropositive.

The rearrangement links TRBV2 to TRBJ1-2; D possibly corresponds to TRBD1 (6 bases). The V end was cut by 5 bases, the J end by 6 bases, with 16 bases between. The CDR3 contains 14 residues. CDR1 and CDR2 from the germline V gene are SNHLY and FYNNEI. The CDR3 DNA is TGTGCCAGCAGTACTTGGTCGGGGGGCGATGGCTACACCTTC. Protein product: CASSTWSGGDGYTF.

This clone has a handful of counts. The gene calls are TRBV20-1 and TRBJ2-1; the D is unclear. Germline V gene lookup returns CDR1 DFQATT and CDR2 SNEGSKA (reference sequence). The CDR3 totals 11 residues. Trimming pared 3 bases from V and 10 bases from J, leaving 10 bases between. The CDR3 region is CSASPIEEQFF. The CDR3 coding sequence is TGCAGTGCTAGTCCGATTGAGGAGCAGTTCTTC.